This paragraph covers one T cell receptor beta chain sequence. Its antigen remains undetermined. Base-call qualities are not available, and no considerably larger clone is one nucleotide away. In the paper's terms, the time point label means: baseline before first vaccination. Vaccinee samples were obtained from the UK trials COV001 and COV002, which included a single-blind randomized controlled phase 2/3 trial of AZD1222 (ChAdOx1 nCoV-19) in healthy adults. For TCRbeta chain sequencing, PBMC samples were collected from trial participants at day 0 and at day 28 after the second dose. This entry is derived from a study of T cell responses to AZD1222 COVID-19 vaccine (TCRdb year 2021). Describing the broader study: AZD1222 recipients given second doses at about 4 weeks or at about 12 weeks were pooled, since spike-specific TCR depth and breadth were not found to differ between the two schedules. Enrollment into the trials was organized by age into subgroups of 18-55, 56-69 and 70-plus years, and those subgroups contained roughly 150, 30 and 60 TCR-sequenced participants, respectively. TCR sequencing covered some 250 trial participants: nearly 210 given two doses of AZD1222 and around 26 given two doses of MenACWY control vaccine. Findings and caveats that apply to the study as a whole: Reportedly, close to half of the unique spike-specific TCRs recognized epitopes lying outside the regions that are mutated in the B.1.351 and B.1.1.7 variants. The vaccine-associated CD4 TCRs covered the entire spike protein, and the dominant responses fell in regions 160-218 and 743-854. No day 14 peak-response samples were available, so repertoires were characterized only after the peak T cell response. Most participants were white British and females outnumbered males, and the authors suggested that clonal diversity may have been underestimated. After two AZD1222 doses, both the breadth and the depth of spike-specific TCRs were significantly higher than at day 0 and than in MenACWY recipients. The 56-69-year group was small, and its depth increase did not reach significance, likely because of low power. Conclusions about previously exposed vaccinees were limited because only six AZD1222 recipients were SARS-CoV-2 seropositive at baseline.

The CDR3 regions of human TCRbeta chains were subjected to immunosequencing. The original pipeline was this. Repertoire TCRs were matched against a reference library of SARS-CoV-2-specific TCRs generated with the MIRA antigen-specificity platform. Breadth meant the fraction of unique TCRs that were SARS-CoV-2-associated, whereas depth meant the fraction of total T cells that were SARS-CoV-2-associated. Each spike-specific TCR was assigned to its reactive spike region and to a CD4 or CD8 class using the MIRA data. Log10-transformed breadth and depth values were compared by one-way ANOVA with Sidak's multiple comparisons tests. TCRdb limited this immuneACCESS table to in-frame rearrangements with V and J called. A share of clones is missing; checked studies link under half to unresolved V genes, and the rest is unexplained. V and J calls and clone size follow that table, whereas D and trimming were derived from the DNA. The sample data list 150,000 or so clones, and 93% of these were observed just once. Together, the top ten hold 5% to 5.5% of the sample.

The specimen was peripheral blood, collected on day 0 of AZD1222 vaccination. This TCR was sampled from an adult in good health.

CDR3 region: CASSLSRTEVPYGYTF. Here is the DNA: TGTGCCAGCAGCTTATCAAGGACAGAAGTTCCCTATGGCTACACCTTC. The sequence joins TRBV7-9 to TRBJ1-2; TRBD1 might be the D gene, on 6 matching bases. For CDR1 and CDR2, the germline V gene (reference sequence) lists SEHNR and FQNEAQ. The V and J ends are trimmed by 2 bases and 4 bases, leaving 17 bases between them. The CDR3 holds 16 amino acids from the cysteine to the phenylalanine. Just CDR3 DNA is preserved here, 48 bases in frame from base 1.